The subject of this entry is one T cell receptor beta chain. CDR1 and CDR2 (germline): SGDLS, YYNGEE. Trimming took 4 bases from V and 4 from J; bases not matched to a gene: 9. The CDR3 consists of 17 residues. The data stem from a study of blood T cell repertoires in COVID-19. Profiling relied on immunoSEQ multiplex PCR, and the TCRdb table lists in-frame clones only, not all of them. The table has tens of thousands of clones, around 87% seen once. This TCR derives from a man between 70 and 80 years old with active COVID-19. The rearrangement joins TRBV9 to TRBJ2-1, with 12 bases matching TRBD2. Sequenced input: peripheral blood. The CDR3 is CASSPARTSGVYNEQFF. In nucleotides, the CDR3 is TGTGCCAGCAGCCCCGCCCGGACTAGCGGGGTTTACAATGAGCAGTTCTTC.